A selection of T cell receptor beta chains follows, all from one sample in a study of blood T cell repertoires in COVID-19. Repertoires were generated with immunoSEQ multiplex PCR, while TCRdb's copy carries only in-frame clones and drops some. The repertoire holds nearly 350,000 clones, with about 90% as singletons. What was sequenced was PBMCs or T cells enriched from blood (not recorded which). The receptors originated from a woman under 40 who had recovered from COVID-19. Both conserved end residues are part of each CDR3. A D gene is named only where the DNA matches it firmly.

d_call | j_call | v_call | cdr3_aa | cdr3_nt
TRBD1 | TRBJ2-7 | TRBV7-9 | CASSPRDSQWGQYF | TGTGCCAGCAGCCCTCGGGACAGCCAGTGGGGGCAGTACTTC
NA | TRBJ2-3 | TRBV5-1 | CASSLDPQGTDTQYF | TGCGCCAGCAGCTTGGACCCCCAGGGGACAGATACGCAGTATTTT
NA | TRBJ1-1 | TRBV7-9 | CASSPRDMNTEAFF | TGTGCCAGCAGCCCCAGGGACATGAACACTGAAGCTTTCTTT
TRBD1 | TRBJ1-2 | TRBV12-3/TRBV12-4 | CASSRDRVGGYTF | TGTGCCAGCAGCCGAGACAGGGTGGGTGGCTACACCTTC
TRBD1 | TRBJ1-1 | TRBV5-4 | CASSRTGGNEAFF | TGTGCCAGCAGCCGCACAGGGGGTAATGAAGCTTTCTTT
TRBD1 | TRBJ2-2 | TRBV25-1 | CASSGGQGRDTGELFF | TGTGCCAGCAGTGGCGGACAGGGGAGGGACACCGGGGAGCTGTTTTTT
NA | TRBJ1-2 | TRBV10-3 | CAITPAGDNYGYTF | TGTGCCATCACTCCCGCGGGGGATAACTATGGCTACACCTTC
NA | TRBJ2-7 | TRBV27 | CASSFGVDYEQYF | TGTGCCAGCAGTTTCGGGGTGGATTACGAGCAGTACTTC
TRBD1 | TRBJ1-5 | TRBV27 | CASKIDRGGNQPQHF | TGTGCCAGCAAAATTGACAGGGGGGGCAATCAGCCCCAGCATTTT
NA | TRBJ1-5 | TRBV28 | CASSNPGGLGNQPQHF | TGTGCCAGCAGTAACCCCGGGGGGCTAGGCAATCAGCCCCAGCATTTT
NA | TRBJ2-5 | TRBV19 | CASTPQHTLQETQYF | TGTGCCAGTACCCCCCAACACACGCTCCAAGAGACCCAGTACTTC
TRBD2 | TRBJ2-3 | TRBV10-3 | CAIGGERTDTQYF | TGTGCCATCGGGGGGGAGAGGACAGATACGCAGTATTTT
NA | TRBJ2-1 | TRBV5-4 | CASSGGGPNNEQFF | TGTGCCAGCAGCGGGGGGGGGCCCAACAATGAGCAGTTCTTC